Included here is one T cell receptor (beta chain) sequence, with context. The V and J ends lost 0 bases and 1 base respectively, with 13 bases between them. CDR3 length: 17 amino acids. From germline, CDR1 is SGDLS and CDR2 YYNGEE. Thawed PBMCs were FACS-sorted into unstimulated CD4+CD25+CD127- regulatory T cells, CD4+CD25- non-regulatory cells, CD4 and CD8 cells. An overnight rest at 37°C with around 200 IU/ml IL-2 preceded regulatory T cell sorting from thawed PBMCs. The assay was immunoSEQ multiplex PCR, and TCRdb's table has in-frame clones only and misses some. The sample includes roughly 46,000 clones, about 90% of them seen just once. This sample stems from a study of Tregs in tolerant kidney transplant recipients.

Sequenced input: Tregs from blood. The chain employs TRBV9 and TRBJ2-2; D is ambiguous. This TCR came from a human donor in good health. The CDR3, as DNA: TGTGCCAGCAGCGTAGATCCCCCCGGTAGGAACACCGGGGAGCTGTTTTTT. Translating gives CASSVDPPGRNTGELFF.